Below, 4 T cell receptor beta chains from the same sample are listed, as sequenced in a study of shared clonotypes between healthy human individuals. Assay: immunoSEQ multiplex PCR; the TCRdb copy retains only in-frame clones and omits some. The sample records over a million clones, 95% to 99% being singletons. What was sequenced was naive CD4+ T cells sorted from blood. The sample's subset: CD45RA+ positively selected. These receptors were collected from a man aged 30 to 39 in good health.

The J gene is TRBJ2-2, the V gene TRBV9, with 8 bases lining up with TRBD1. Per germline, CDR1 SGDLS and CDR2 YYNGEE. The V and J ends lost 4 bases and 3 bases, in that order; junction bases with no gene match: 11. The length of the CDR3 is 17 residues. The CDR3: CASSPNFDRGHTGELFF. The CDR3 coding sequence is TGTGCCAGCAGCCCGAACTTTGACAGGGGTCACACCGGGGAGCTGTTTTTT.

The genes are TRBV5-8 and TRBJ1-5; D is unclear. The CDR3 extends over 12 amino acids. V was cut by 4 bases and J by 8 bases, with 10 bases left in between. Looked up from germline, CDR1 is SGHTS and CDR2 is YDEGEE. The CDR3 reads CASSPRAKPQHF. The CDR3 region has the DNA TGTGCCAGCAGCCCTCGCGCGAAGCCCCAGCATTTT. The whole variable domain, filled in from reference TRBV5-8 and TRBJ1-5, reads EAGVTQSPTHLIKTRGQQATLRCSPISGHTSVYWYQQALGLGLQFLLWYDEGEERNRGNFPPRFSGRQFPNYSSELNVNALELEDSALYLCASSPRAKPQHFGDGTRLSIL.

The genes are TRBV14 and TRBJ1-5; 7 positions agree with TRBD1. Germline CDR1 SGHDN, CDR2 FVKESK. V was pared by 2 bases and J by 2 bases, with 3 bases of the junction left unmatched. This CDR3 spans 15 amino acids. The CDR3 loop is CASSQPTGGNQPQHF. In DNA, the CDR3 is TGTGCCAGCAGCCAACCAACAGGGGGCAATCAGCCCCAGCATTTT.

This clone was observed once. CDR3 sequence: CASSYSEARGYEQYF. The CDR3 DNA is TGTGCCAGCAGTTACTCGGAGGCTAGGGGCTACGAGCAGTACTTC. The rearrangement joins TRBV6-5 to TRBJ2-7; D tentatively reads TRBD1 or TRBD2 (5 bases each). Trimming removed 0 bases from V and 3 bases from J, with 12 bases in between. CDR1 is MNHEY, CDR2 SVGAGI, per germline. The CDR3 runs to 15 residues.